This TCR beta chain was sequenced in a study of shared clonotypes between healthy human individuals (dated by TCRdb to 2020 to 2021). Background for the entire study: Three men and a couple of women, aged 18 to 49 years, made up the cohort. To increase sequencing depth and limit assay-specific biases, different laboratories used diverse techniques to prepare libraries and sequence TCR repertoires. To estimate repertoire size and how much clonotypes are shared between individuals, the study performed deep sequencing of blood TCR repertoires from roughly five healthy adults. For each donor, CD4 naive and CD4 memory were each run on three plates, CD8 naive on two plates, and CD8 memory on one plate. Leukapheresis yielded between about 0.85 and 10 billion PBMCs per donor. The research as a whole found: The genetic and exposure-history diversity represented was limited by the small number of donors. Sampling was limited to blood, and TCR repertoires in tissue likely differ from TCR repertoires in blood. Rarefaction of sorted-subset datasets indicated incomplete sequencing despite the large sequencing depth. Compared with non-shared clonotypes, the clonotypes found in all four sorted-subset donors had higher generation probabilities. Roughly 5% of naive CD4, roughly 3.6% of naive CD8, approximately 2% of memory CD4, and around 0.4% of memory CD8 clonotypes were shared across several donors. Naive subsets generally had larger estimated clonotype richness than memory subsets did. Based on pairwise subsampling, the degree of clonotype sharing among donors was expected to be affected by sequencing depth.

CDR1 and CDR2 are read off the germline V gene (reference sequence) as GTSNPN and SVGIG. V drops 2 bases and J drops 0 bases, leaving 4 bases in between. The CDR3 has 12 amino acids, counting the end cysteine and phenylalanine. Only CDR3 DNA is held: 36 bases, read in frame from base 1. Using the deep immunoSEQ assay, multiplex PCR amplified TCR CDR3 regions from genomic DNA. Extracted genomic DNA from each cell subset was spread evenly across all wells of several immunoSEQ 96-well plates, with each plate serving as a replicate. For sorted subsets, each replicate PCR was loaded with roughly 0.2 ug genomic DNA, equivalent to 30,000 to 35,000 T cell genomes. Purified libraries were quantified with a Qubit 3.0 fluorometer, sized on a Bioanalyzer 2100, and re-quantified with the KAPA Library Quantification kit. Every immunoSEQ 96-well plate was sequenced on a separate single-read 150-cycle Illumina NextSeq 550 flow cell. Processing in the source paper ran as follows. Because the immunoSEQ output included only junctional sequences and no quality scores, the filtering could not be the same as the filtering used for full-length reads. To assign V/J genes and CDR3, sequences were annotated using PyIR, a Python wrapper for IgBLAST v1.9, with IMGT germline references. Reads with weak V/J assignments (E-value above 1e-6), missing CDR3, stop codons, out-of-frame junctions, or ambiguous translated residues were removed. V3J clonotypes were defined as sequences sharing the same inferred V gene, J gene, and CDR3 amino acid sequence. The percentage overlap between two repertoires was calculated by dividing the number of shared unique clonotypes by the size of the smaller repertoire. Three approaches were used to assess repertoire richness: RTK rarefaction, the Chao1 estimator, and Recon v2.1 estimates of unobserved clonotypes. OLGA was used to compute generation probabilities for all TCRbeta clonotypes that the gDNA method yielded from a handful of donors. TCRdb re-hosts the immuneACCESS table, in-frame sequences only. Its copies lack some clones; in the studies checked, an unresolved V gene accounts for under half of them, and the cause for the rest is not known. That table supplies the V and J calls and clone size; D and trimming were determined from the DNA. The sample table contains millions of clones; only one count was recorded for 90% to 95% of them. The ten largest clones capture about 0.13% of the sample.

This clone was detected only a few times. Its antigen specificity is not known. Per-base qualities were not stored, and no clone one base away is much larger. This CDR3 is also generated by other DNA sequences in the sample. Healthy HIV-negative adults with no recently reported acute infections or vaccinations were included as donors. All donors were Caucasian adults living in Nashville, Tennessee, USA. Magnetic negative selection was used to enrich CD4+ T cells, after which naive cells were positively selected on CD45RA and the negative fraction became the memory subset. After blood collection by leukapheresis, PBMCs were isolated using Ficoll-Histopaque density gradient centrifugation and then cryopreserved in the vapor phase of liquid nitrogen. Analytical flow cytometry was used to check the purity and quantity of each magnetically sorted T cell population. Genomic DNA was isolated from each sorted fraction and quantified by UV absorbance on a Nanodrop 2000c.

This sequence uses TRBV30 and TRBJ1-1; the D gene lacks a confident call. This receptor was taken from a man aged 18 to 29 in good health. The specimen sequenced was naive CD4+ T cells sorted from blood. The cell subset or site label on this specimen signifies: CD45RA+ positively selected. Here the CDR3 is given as CAWSPVNTEAFF. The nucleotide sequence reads TGTGCCTGGAGTCCCGTGAACACTGAAGCTTTCTTT.